This TCR beta chain is drawn from a study of OX40 agonist ivuxolimab in advanced cancers. As for the study in general: The study treated patients with ivuxolimab, an agonistic anti-OX40 (CD134) antibody. Study results and caveats: By week 6 at 0.1 to 3.0 mg/kg, blood CD4+ and CD8+ T cells had expanded clonally.

Profiling relied on immunoSEQ multiplex PCR, and the TCRdb table lists in-frame clones only, not all of them. The sample includes tens of thousands of clones, about four fifths of them seen just once. Autoimmune disease history or systemic immunosuppression was exclusionary. V gave up 3 bases and J gave up 0 bases, with 6 bases separating them. Germline V gene lookup returns CDR1 SGHDN and CDR2 FVKESK. The CDR3 consists of 14 residues. As concerns this clone: Antigen unknown.

The V and J genes are TRBV14 and TRBJ2-4, with D hard to call. The source material was CD4+ or CD8+ T cells sorted from blood, sampled in a trial of the OX40 agonist ivuxolimab. This TCR was sampled from an adult with an advanced solid tumor such as melanoma, head and neck, liver or kidney cancer. The CDR3 spells CASSQESAKNIQYF. CDR3 in DNA: TGTGCCAGCAGCCAGGAGTCAGCCAAAAACATTCAGTACTTC.